This T cell receptor beta chain was retrieved from a study of untreated major depressive disorder. The study's findings and limits: CD4+ T cells from depressed patients used TRBV05-01 (Vbeta 5.1) more often than controls.

Every depressed patient was matched in pairs with a non-depressed control on sex, age, current smoking status and body mass index. Controls lacked current or lifetime mood disorder and scored 5 or less on depressive symptoms. Thawed PBMCs underwent magnetic negative selection for CD4+ T cells. As to this clone: The antigen remains unidentified.

In germline, CDR1 is MNHEY, CDR2 SVGAGI. The CDR3 is 15 amino acids. Trimming took off 6 bases at V and 4 bases at J, with 18 bases between the two ends. The assay was immunoSEQ multiplex PCR, and TCRdb's table has in-frame clones only and misses some. The sample records around 20,000 clones, approximately 92% being singletons. This clonotype originated in a man in his thirties or forties in good health. The chain combines TRBV6-5 with TRBJ1-2, with a weak D call TRBD1 (5 bases). The material sequenced was CD4+ T cells from PBMCs. For the CDR3, the DNA is TGTGCCAGCAGCCCCTCAGGAGGGGAGGTCTATGGCTACACCTTC. It is translated as CASSPSGGEVYGYTF.